Below are 8 T cell receptor beta chains sequenced from a single sample in a study of CD8 T cells in Susac syndrome. An amount of RNA that ranged from roughly 0.5 to 1 ug was reverse transcribed with random hexamers. TCRdb itself ran the immunoSEQ multiplex PCR reads through MiXCR, one entry per CDR3 protein. The sample lists some 160,000 distinct CDR3 sequences, about 94% occurring once. Material for sequencing was CD4+ T cells from PBMCs. These receptors were collected from a human donor with Susac syndrome.

This clonotype showed up just once. V and J are TRBV19 and TRBJ2-1, with no clear D. This CDR3 spans 16 amino acids. CDR1 is LNHDA, CDR2 SQIVND, per germline (reference sequence). The V end was cut by 0 bases, the J end by 2 bases, with 11 bases between. This CDR3 is CASSIDRLVPYNEQFF. Written as DNA, the CDR3 is TGTGCCAGTAGTATAGATCGATTAGTCCCCTACAATGAGCAGTTCTTC.

This clonotype was recorded only once. V gene TRBV29-1 combines with J gene TRBJ2-1; D is unclear. The CDR3 is 12 amino acids. Deletions cut 0 bases from V and 9 bases from J, with 9 bases between. The V gene's germline CDR1 is SQVTM and CDR2 ANQGSEA. The CDR3 loop is CSVEEAVGEQFF. In DNA, the CDR3 is TGCAGCGTTGAAGAGGCCGTAGGTGAGCAGTTCTTC.

V usage is TRBV9 and J usage is TRBJ2-5, with D perhaps TRBD2 (6 bases). The V and J ends lost 5 bases and 0 bases respectively, with 17 bases between them. The CDR3 is 16 residues long. Germline loops: CDR1 SGDLS, CDR2 YYNGEE. This CDR3 reads CASSHTGTSYQETQYF. In DNA, the CDR3 is TGTGCCAGCAGTCATACCGGGACTTCGTACCAAGAGACCCAGTACTTC.

The chain carries TRBV20-1 and TRBJ2-3, with D uncertain. Trimming stripped 5 bases from V and 3 bases from J, with 15 bases between. CDR3 length: 14 residues. Germline lookup yields CDR1 DFQATT and CDR2 SNEGSKA (reference sequence). The CDR3 is CSALSAGWTDTQYF. The CDR3 nucleotides are TGCAGTGCTCTCTCGGCAGGTTGGACAGATACGCAGTATTTT.

The chain joins TRBV7-8 to TRBJ1-5; TRBD1 aligns across 8 bases. The V gene end was trimmed by 5 bases and the J gene end by 0 bases; junction bases not matched to a gene: 6. CDR1 is SGHVS and CDR2 is FQNEAQ in the germline V gene. CDR3 length equals 16 residues. The CDR3 loop is CASSVTGANSNQPQHF. In DNA, the CDR3 is TGTGCCAGCAGCGTGACAGGGGCGAATAGCAATCAGCCCCAGCATTTT.

The chain couples TRBV28 to TRBJ2-4; D is unclear. The CDR3 has 13 amino acids. Germline V gene sequence: CDR1 MDHEN, CDR2 SYDVKM. V shed 5 bases and J shed 2 bases, with 7 bases lying between them. This CDR3 is CASSVSTKNIQYF. The CDR3 nucleotides are TGTGCCAGCAGTGTGTCGACCAAAAACATTCAGTACTTC.

The chain carries TRBV19 and TRBJ1-5; 11 bases agree with TRBD1. The CDR3 is made up of 15 amino acids. The germline CDR1 and CDR2 sequences are LNHDA and SQIVND (reference sequence). Trimming took 7 bases from V and 5 from J; bases not matched to a gene: 7. The chain's CDR3 is CASIPGQGVYQPQHF. CDR3 sequence (DNA): TGTGCCAGTATTCCGGGACAGGGGGTCTATCAGCCCCAGCATTTT.

This rearrangement joins TRBV7-2 to TRBJ2-3; TRBD2 matches 9 bases. The CDR3 is 16 residues long. V lost 5 bases, J lost 6 bases, and 12 bases stayed unmatched. Germline assignment: CDR1 SGHTA and CDR2 FQGNSA. The CDR3: CASSTLGLAGRDTQYF. CDR3 DNA: TGTGCCAGCAGCACCTTGGGTCTAGCGGGAAGGGATACGCAGTATTTT.